Below are 13 T cell receptor beta chains sequenced from a single sample in a study of T cells in Graves' hyperthyroidism and ophthalmopathy. TCR beta CDR3 regions were amplified from RNA. Primed by the HTBI set, a first-round RT-PCR was run on the TCR CDR3. MiXCR was run by TCRdb on the multiplex PCR reads, yielding one entry per CDR3 protein. The sample lists 300,000 or so distinct CDR3 sequences, approximately 17% occurring once. Sequencing input: blood. The receptors stem from a man between 25 and 39 years old with Graves' hyperthyroidism.

This clonotype was seen many times. The chain uses TRBV11-2 and TRBJ2-1; no clear D gene. The CDR3 spans 14 residues. Germline V gives CDR1 SGHAT, CDR2 FQNNGV. Trimming took off 1 base at V and 4 bases at J, with 8 bases between the two ends. CDR3 coding DNA: TGTGCCAGCAGCTTAGGGGAAGCTTACAATGAGCAGTTCTTC. It codes for CASSLGEAYNEQFF.

This clonotype was seen a few times. The chain employs TRBV3-1 and TRBJ2-1; TRBD2 matches at 13 bases. CDR1 and CDR2 from the germline V gene are LGHDT and YNNKEL (reference sequence). This CDR3 spans 15 amino acids. V gave up 3 bases and J gave up 9 bases; unmatched junction bases: 5. CDR3 sequence (DNA): TGTGCCAGCAGCCAGGGGACTAGCGGGACCGGTGAGCAGTTCTTC. Its translation is CASSQGTSGTGEQFF.

This clonotype has at least ten counts. The chain is built from TRBV28 and TRBJ1-5; no reliable D call. The germline V gene has CDR1 MDHEN and CDR2 SYDVKM. The CDR3 contains 14 residues. Between the trimmed V and J ends, which lost 1 base and 5 bases, there was a span of 9 bases. Written as DNA, the CDR3 is TGTGCCAGCAGTTTATCCGGCCTGGATCAGCCCCAGCATTTT. Translation gives CASSLSGLDQPQHF.

This clonotype was recorded many times. V gene TRBV28 combines with J gene TRBJ2-1; 7 positions agree with TRBD1. The CDR3 has 17 amino acids. Trimming at V came to 3 bases and at J to 7 bases, leaving 15 bases not matched to a gene. Germline CDR1 is MDHEN and CDR2 is SYDVKM. DNA of the CDR3: TGTGCCAGCAGTTTCCCCTCGACAGGGCCCGGGGTAAATGAGCAGTTCTTC. It translates to CASSFPSTGPGVNEQFF.

This chain uses TRBV7-8 with TRBJ2-5, with 8 bases fitting TRBD2. Germline V CDR1 and CDR2: SGHVS, FQNEAQ. The V gene end was trimmed by 5 bases and the J gene end by 1 base; junction bases not matched to a gene: 6. The CDR3 has 15 residues. CDR3 region: CASSPGRVSQETQYF. As DNA, the CDR3 is TGTGCCAGCAGCCCCGGGAGGGTATCCCAAGAGACCCAGTACTTC.

CDR3 sequence: CASSRSPPWAPNEKLFF. The DNA for the CDR3 is TGCGCCAGCAGCCGGAGCCCTCCCTGGGCTCCTAATGAAAAACTGTTTTTT. J is TRBJ1-4 and V is TRBV5-1; D unclear. Germline V gene data show CDR1 as SGHRS and CDR2 as YFSETQ. This CDR3 is 17 amino acids long. Trimming stripped 4 bases from V and 3 bases from J, with 19 bases between. The entire variable domain, with the rest obtained from reference TRBV5-1 and TRBJ1-4, is as follows: KAGVTQTPRYLIKTRGQQVTLSCSPISGHRSVSWYQQTPGQGLQFLFEYFSETQRNKGNFPGRFSGRQFSNSRSEMNVSTLELGDSALYLCASSRSPPWAPNEKLFFGSGTQLSVL.

This clonotype was detected ten times or more. The chain couples TRBV2 to TRBJ1-1; D is possibly TRBD1 (6 bases). V lost 4 bases to trimming and J lost 8 bases, with 14 bases between them. The CDR3 covers 13 residues. The germline V gene has CDR1 SNHLY and CDR2 FYNNEI. CDR3 in amino acids: CASSAEGGSEAFF. In nucleotides, the CDR3 is TGTGCCAGCAGTGCCGAAGGGGGGTCAGAAGCTTTCTTT.

With respect to this clonotype: One junction end disagrees with the germline gene, perhaps due to a read error. This chain joins TRBV2 and TRBJ2-7; unclear D gene. The CDR3 covers 10 residues. Looked up from germline, CDR1 is SNHLY and CDR2 is FYNNEI. The CDR3: CASSRYEQHF. CDR3 DNA sequence: TGTGCCAGCAGCAGGTACGAGCAGCACTTC.

This clonotype was counted many times. Here the CDR3 reads CASSPTSGGLLGTQYF. The CDR3 nucleotides are TGTGCCAGCAGCCCTACTAGCGGGGGGCTCTTAGGGACGCAGTATTTT. J is TRBJ2-3 and V is TRBV6-1; 12 bases line up with TRBD2. CDR3 length: 16 residues. The ends lost 6 bases at V and 9 bases at J; junction bases unmatched: 13. Germline V lookup: CDR1 MNHNS, CDR2 SASEGT.

This clonotype was found many times. The chain is built from TRBV5-1 and TRBJ1-1; 7 bases line up with TRBD1. The ends lost 3 bases at V and 0 bases at J; junction bases unmatched: 8. The CDR3 is 16 amino acids. Germline values: CDR1 SGHRS, CDR2 YFSETQ. In nucleotides, the CDR3 is TGCGCCAGCAGCTCCAGACAGGGCGATATGAACACTGAAGCTTTCTTT. It specifies CASSSRQGDMNTEAFF.

This clonotype was detected many times. The chain has TRBV20-1 and TRBJ2-1, with 11 nucleotides matching TRBD2. Germline values: CDR1 DFQATT, CDR2 SNEGSKA (reference sequence). With 2 bases clipped from V and 5 bases from J, the junction kept 8 bases outside the gene matches. The CDR3 contains 16 residues. The CDR3 DNA follows: TGCAGTGCTAGATTTCCCGGGACTAGCGGAAACAATGAGCAGTTCTTC. Translating gives CSARFPGTSGNNEQFF.

This clonotype was detected many times. The chain joins TRBV28 to TRBJ1-6, with D maybe TRBD1 (5 bases). The CDR3 has 15 residues. Germline lookup yields CDR1 MDHEN and CDR2 SYDVKM. V lost 5 bases, J lost 10 bases, and 18 bases lay in between. The CDR3 bases are TGTGCCAGCAGTCTAATTCAGGGAATCGGGTCACCCCTCCACTTT. Translated, it gives CASSLIQGIGSPLHF.

This clonotype occurred a few times. The chain recombines TRBV19 with TRBJ2-7; 8 bases are shared with TRBD2. This CDR3 is 14 amino acids long. V dropped 5 bases and J dropped 0; count of bases not matched to a gene: 3. CDR1 LNHDA and CDR2 SQIVND come from the germline V gene (reference sequence). CDR3 DNA sequence: TGTGCCAGTAGTGGCGGGAGGACCTCCTACGAGCAGTACTTC. It translates to CASSGGRTSYEQYF.